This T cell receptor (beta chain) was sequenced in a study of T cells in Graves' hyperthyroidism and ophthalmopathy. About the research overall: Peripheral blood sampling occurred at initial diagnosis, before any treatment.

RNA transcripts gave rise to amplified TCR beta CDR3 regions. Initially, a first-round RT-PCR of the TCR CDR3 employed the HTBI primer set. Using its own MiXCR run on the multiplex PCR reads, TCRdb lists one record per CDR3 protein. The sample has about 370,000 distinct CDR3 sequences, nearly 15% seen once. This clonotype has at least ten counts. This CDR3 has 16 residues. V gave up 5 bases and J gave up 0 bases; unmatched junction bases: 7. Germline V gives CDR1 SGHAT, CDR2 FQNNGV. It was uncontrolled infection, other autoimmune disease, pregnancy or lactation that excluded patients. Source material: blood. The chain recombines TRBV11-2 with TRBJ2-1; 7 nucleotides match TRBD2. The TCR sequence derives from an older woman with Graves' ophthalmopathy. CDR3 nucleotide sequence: TGTGCCAGCAGCCCGACTAGCCCGAGCTCCTACAATGAGCAGTTCTTC. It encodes CASSPTSPSSYNEQFF. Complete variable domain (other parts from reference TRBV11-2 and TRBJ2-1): EAGVAQSPRYKIIEKRQSVAFWCNPISGHATLYWYQQILGQGPKLLIQFQNNGVVDDSQLPKDRFSAERLKGVDSTLKIQPAKLEDSAVYLCASSPTSPSSYNEQFFGPGTRLTVL.